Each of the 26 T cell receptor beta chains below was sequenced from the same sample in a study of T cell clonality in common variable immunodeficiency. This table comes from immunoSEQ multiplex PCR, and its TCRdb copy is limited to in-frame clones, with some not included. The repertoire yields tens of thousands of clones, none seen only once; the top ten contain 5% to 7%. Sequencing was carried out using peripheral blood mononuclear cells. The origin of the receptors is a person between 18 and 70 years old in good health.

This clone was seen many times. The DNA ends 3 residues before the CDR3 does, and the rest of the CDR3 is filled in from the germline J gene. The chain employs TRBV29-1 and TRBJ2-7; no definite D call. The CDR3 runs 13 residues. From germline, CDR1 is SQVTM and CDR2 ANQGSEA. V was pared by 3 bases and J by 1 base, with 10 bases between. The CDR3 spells CSVDLGQSYEQYF. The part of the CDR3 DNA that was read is TGCAGCGTTGATTTGGGCCAGTCCTACGAG.

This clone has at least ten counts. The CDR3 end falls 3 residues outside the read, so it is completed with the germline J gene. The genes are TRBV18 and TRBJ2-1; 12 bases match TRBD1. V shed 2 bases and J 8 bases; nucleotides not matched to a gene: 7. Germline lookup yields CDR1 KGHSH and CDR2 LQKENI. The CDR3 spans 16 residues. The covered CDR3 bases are TGTGCCAGCTCACCAGCCGGGACAGGGGGCATGGATGAG. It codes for CASSPAGTGGMDE. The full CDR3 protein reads CASSPAGTGGMDEQFF.

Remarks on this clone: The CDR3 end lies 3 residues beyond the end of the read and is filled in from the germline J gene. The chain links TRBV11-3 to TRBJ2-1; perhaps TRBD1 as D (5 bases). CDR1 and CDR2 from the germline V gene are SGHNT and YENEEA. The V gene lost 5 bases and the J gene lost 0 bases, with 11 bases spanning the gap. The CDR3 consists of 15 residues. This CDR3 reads CASSKDTSSYNEQFF. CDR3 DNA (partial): TGTGCCAGCAGCAAGGACACGAGCTCCTACAATGAG.

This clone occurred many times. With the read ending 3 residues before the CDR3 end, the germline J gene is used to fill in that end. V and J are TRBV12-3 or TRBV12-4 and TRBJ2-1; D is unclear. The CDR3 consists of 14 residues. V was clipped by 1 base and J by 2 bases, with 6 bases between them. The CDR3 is CASSLVPTYNEQFF. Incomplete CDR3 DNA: TGTGCCAGCAGTTTAGTCCCAACCTACAATGAG.

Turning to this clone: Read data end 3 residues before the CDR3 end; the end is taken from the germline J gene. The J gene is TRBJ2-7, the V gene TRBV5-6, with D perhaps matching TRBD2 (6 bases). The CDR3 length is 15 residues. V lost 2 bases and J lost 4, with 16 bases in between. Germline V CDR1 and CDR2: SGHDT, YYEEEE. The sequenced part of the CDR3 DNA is TGTGCCAGCAGCTTATTGCGGGGAAGCTTATACGAG. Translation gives CASSLLRGSLYE. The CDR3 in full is CASSLLRGSLYEQYF.

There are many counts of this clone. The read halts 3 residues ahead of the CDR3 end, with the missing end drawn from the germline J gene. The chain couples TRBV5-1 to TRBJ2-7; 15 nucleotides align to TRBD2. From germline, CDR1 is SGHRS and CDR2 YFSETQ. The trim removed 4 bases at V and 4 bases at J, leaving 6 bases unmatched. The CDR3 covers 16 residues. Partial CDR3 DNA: TGCGCCAGCAGCCCGGGACTAGCGGGAGGATTTTACGAG. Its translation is CASSPGLAGGFYE. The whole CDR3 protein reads CASSPGLAGGFYEQYF. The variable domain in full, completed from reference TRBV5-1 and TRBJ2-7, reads KAGVTQTPRYLIKTRGQQVTLSCSPISGHRSVSWYQQTPGQGLQFLFEYFSETQRNKGNFPGRFSGRQFSNSRSEMNVSTLELGDSALYLCASSPGLAGGFYEQYFGPGTRLTVT.

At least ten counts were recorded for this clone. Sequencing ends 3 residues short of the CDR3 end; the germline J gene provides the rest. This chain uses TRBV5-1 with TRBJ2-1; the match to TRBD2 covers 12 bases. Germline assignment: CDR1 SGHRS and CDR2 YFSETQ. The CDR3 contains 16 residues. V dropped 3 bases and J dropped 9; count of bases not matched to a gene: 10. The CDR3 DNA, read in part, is TGCGCCAGCAGCTACCTGACTAGCGGGAGTTCGGGTGAG. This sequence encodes CASSYLTSGSSGE. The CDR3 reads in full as CASSYLTSGSSGEQFF.

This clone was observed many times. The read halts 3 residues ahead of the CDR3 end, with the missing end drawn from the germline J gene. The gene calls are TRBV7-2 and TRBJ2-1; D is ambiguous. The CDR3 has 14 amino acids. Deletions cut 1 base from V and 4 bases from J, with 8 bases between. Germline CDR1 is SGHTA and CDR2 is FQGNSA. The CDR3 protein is CASSLVGSYNEQFF. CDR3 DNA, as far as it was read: TGTGCCAGCAGCTTAGTTGGCTCTTACAATGAG.

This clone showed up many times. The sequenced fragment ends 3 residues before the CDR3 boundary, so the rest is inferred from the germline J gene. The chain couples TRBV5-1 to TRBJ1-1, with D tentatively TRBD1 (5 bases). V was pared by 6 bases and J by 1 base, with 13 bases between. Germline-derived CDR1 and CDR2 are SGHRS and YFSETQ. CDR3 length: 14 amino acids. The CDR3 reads CASTETGGNTEAFF. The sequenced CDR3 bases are TGCGCCAGCACCGAGACCGGGGGGAACACTGAA.

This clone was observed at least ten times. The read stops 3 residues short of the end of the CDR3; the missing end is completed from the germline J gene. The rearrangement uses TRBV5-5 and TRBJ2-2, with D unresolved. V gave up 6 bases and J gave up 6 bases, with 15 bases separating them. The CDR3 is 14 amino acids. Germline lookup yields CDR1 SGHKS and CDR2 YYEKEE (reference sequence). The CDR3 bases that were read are TGTGCCAGCACCCCGCGGAGTCTCGCCGGGGAG. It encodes CASTPRSLAGE. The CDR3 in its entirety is CASTPRSLAGELFF.

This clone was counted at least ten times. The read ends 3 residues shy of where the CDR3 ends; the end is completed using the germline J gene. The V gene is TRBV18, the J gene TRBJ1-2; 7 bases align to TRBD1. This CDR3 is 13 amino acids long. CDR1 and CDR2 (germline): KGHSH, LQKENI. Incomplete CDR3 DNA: TGTGCCAGCTCGCCGACAGGGACACTGGGC. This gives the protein CASSPTGTLG. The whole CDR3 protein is CASSPTGTLGYTF.

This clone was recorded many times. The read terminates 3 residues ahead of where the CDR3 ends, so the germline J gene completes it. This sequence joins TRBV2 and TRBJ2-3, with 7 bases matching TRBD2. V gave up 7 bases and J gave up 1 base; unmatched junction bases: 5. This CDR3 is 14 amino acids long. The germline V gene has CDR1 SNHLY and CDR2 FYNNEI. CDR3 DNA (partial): TGTGCCAGCACGCCAACTAGCGGCACAGATACG. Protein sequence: CASTPTSGTDT. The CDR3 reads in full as CASTPTSGTDTQYF. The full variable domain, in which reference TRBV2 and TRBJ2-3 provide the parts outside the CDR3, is EPEVTQTPSHQVTQMGQEVILRCVPISNHLYFYWYRQILGQKVEFLVSFYNNEISEKSEIFDDQFSVERPDGSNFTLKIRSTKLEDSAMYFCASTPTSGTDTQYFGPGTRLTVL.

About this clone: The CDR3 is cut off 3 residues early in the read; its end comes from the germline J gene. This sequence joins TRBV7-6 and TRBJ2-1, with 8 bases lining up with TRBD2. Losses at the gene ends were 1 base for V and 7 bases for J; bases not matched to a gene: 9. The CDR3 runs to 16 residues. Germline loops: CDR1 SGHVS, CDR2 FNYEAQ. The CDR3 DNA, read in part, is TGTGCCAGCAGCTTAGTAGCGGGACCCCCGAGGAATGAG. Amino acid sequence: CASSLVAGPPRNE. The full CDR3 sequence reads CASSLVAGPPRNEQFF.

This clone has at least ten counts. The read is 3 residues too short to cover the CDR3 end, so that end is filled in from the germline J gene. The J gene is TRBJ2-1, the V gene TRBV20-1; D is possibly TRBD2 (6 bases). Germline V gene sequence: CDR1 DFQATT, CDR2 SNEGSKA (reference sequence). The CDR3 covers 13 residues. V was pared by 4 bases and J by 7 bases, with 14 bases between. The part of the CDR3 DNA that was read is TGCAGTGCTAATCAGGGAGGAATGAATGAG. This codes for CSANQGGMNE. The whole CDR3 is CSANQGGMNEQFF.

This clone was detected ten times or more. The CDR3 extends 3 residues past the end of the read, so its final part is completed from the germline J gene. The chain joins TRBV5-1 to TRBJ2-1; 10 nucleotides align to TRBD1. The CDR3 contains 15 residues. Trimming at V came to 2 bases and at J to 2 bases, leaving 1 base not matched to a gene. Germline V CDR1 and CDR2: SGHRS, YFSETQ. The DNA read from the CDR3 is TGCGCCAGCAGCTTAGGGACAGGGGCCTACAATGAG. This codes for CASSLGTGAYNE. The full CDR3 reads CASSLGTGAYNEQFF.

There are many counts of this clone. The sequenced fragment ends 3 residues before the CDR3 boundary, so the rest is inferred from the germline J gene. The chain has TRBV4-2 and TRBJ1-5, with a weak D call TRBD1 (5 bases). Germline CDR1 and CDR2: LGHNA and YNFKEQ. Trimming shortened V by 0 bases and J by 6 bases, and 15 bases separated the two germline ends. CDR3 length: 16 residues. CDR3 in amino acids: CASSQESVGRGQPQHF. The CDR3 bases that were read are TGTGCCAGCAGCCAAGAGTCGGTCGGGAGGGGTCAGCCC.

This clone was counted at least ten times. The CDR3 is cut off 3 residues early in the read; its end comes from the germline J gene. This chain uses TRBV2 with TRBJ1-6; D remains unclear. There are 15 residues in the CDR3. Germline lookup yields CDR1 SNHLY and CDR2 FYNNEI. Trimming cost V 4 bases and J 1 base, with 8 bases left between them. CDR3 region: CASSVEYSYNSPLHF. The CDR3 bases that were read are TGTGCCAGCAGTGTAGAGTATTCCTATAATTCACCC.

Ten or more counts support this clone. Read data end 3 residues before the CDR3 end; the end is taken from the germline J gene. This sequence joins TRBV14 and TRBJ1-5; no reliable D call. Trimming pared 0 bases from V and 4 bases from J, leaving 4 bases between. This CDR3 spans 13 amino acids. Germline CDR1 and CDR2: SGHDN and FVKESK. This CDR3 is CASSQDLNQPQHF. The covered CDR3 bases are TGTGCCAGCAGCCAAGATTTAAATCAGCCC.

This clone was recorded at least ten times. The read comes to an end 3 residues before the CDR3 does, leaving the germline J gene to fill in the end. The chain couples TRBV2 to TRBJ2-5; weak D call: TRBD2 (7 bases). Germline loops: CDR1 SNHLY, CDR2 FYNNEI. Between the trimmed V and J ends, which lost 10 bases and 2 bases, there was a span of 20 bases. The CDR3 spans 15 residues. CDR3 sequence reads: CAIPLGRGTQETQYF. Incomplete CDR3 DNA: TGTGCCATTCCCCTGGGGAGGGGGACACAAGAGACC. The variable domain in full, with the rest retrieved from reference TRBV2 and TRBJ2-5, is EPEVTQTPSHQVTQMGQEVILRCVPISNHLYFYWYRQILGQKVEFLVSFYNNEISEKSEIFDDQFSVERPDGSNFTLKIRSTKLEDSAMYFCAIPLGRGTQETQYFGPGTRLLVL.

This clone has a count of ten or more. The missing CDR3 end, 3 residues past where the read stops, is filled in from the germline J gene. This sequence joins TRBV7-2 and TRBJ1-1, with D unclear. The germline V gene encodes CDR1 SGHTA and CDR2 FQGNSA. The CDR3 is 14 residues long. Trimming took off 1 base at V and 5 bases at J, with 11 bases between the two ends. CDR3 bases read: TGTGCCAGCAGCTTAGAATCGGCACAGACTGAA. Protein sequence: CASSLESAQTE. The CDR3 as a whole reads CASSLESAQTEAFF.

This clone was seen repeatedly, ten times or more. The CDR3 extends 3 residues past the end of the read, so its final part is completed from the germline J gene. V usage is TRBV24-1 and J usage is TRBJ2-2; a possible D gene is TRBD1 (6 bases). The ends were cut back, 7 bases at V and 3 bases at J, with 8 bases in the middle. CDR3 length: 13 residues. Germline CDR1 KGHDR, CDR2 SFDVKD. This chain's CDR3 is CATRGHYTGELFF. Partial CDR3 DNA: TGTGCCACCAGGGGACACTACACCGGGGAG.

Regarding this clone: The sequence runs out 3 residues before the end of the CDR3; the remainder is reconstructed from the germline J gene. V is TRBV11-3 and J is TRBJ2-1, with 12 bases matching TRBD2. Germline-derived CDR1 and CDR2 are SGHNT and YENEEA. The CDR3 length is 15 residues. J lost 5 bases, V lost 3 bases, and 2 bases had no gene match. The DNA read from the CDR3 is TGTGCCAGCAGCTTGGGACTAGCGGGCCACAATGAG. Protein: CASSLGLAGHNE. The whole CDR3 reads CASSLGLAGHNEQFF.

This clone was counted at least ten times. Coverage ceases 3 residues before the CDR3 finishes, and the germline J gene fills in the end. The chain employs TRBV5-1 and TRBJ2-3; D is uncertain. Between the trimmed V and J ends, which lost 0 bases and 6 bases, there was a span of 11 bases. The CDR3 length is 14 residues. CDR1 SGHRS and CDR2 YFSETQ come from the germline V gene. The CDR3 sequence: CASSLGSETDTQYF. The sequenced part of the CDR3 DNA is TGCGCCAGCAGCTTGGGGAGCGAGACCGATACG.

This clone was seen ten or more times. This CDR3 is CASSLADGGTKAFF. Partial CDR3 DNA: TGTGCCAGCAGCTTAGCGGATGGGGGGACGAAA. The chain is built from TRBV7-6 and TRBJ1-1; D may be TRBD1 (5 bases). The read comes to an end 3 residues before the CDR3 does, leaving the germline J gene to fill in the end. CDR1 SGHVS and CDR2 FNYEAQ come from the germline V gene. This CDR3 has 14 residues.

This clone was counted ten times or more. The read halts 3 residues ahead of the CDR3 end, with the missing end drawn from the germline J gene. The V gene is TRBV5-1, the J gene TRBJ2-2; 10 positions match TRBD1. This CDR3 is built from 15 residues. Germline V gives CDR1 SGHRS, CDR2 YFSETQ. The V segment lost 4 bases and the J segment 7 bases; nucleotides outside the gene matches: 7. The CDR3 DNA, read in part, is TGCGCCAGCAGCGCCGAGACAGGGGGCGGCGGGGAG. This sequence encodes CASSAETGGGGE. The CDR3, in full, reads CASSAETGGGGELFF.

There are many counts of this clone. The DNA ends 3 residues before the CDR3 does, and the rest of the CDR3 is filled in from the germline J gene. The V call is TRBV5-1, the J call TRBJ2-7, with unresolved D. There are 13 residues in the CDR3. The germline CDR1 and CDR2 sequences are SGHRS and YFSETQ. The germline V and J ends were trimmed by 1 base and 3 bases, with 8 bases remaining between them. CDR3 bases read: TGCGCCAGCAGCTTGAACAGACGCTACGAG. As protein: CASSLNRRYE. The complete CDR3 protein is CASSLNRRYEQYF.